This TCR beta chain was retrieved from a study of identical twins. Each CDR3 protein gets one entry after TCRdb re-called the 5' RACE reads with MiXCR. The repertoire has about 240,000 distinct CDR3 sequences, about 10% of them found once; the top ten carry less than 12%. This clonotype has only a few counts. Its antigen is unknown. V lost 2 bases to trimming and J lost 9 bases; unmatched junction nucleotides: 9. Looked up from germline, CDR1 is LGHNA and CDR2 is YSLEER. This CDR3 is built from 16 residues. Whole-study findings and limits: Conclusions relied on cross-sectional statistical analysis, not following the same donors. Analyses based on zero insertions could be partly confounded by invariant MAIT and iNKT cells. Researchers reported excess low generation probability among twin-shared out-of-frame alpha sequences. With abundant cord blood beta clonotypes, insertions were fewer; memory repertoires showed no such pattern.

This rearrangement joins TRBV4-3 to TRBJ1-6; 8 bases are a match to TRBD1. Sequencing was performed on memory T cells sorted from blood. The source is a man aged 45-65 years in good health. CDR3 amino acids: CASSQSVGQGGSPLHF. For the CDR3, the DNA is TGCGCCAGCAGCCAAAGTGTTGGACAGGGCGGTTCACCCCTCCACTTT.